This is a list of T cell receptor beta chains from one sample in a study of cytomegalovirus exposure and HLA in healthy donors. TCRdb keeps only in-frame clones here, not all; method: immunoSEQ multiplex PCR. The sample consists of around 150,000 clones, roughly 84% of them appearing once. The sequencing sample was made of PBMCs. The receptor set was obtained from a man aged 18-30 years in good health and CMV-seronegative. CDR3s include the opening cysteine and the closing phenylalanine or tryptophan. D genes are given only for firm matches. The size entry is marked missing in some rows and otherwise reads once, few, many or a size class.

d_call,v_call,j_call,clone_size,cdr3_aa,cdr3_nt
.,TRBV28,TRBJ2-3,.,CASGLSEDTQYF,TGTGCCAGCGGTCTCAGTGAAGATACGCAGTATTTT
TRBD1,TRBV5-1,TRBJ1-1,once,CASRYRGVAEAFF,TGCGCCAGCAGGTACAGGGGAGTAGCGGAAGCTTTCTTT
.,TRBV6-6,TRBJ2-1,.,CASRSTSSYNEQFF,TGTGCCAGCAGATCTACGAGCTCCTACAATGAGCAGTTCTTC
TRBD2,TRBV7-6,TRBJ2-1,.,CASNGLGLAGNNEQFF,TGTGCCAGCAACGGCCTGGGACTAGCGGGAAACAATGAGCAGTTCTTC
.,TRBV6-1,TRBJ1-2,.,CASSARDNSGYTF,TGTGCCAGCAGTGCCCGGGACAACAGTGGCTACACCTTC
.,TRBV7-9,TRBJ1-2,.,CASSSEGAIVRYTF,TGTGCCAGCAGCTCAGAGGGAGCTATTGTCCGCTACACCTTC
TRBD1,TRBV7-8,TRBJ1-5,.,CASSFDSRGDRGRNQPQHF,TGTGCCAGCAGCTTTGATTCCAGGGGGGACAGGGGAAGAAATCAGCCCCAGCATTTT
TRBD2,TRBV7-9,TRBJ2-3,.,CASSGTSGGALDTQYF,TGTGCCAGCAGCGGGACTAGCGGGGGGGCCTTAGATACGCAGTATTTT
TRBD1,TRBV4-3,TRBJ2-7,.,CASSQVGRGSGEQYF,TGCGCCAGCAGCCAAGTCGGCAGGGGGTCTGGCGAGCAGTACTTC
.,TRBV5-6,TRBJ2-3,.,CASSLRGMSTDTQYF,TGTGCCAGCAGCTTGCGGGGAATGAGCACAGATACGCAGTATTTT
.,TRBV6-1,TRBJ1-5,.,CASSLQQGQPQHF,TGTGCCAGCAGCCTCCAACAGGGTCAGCCCCAGCATTTT
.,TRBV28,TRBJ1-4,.,CASSVRGTVDEKLFF,TGTGCCAGCAGTGTCCGCGGGACCGTCGACGAAAAACTGTTTTTT
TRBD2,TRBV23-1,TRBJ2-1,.,CATPGTTSSDEQFF,TGCGCCACCCCTGGGACTACCAGCTCCGATGAGCAGTTCTTC
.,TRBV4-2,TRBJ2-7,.,CASSQDEGLSYEQYF,TGTGCCAGCAGCCAAGATGAGGGCCTATCCTACGAGCAGTACTTC
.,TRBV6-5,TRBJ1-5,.,CATSRAGRRNQPQHF,TGTGCCACCTCCCGTGCAGGGCGTAGGAATCAGCCCCAGCATTTT
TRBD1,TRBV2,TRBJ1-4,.,CASSERTGYEKLFF,TGTGCCAGCAGTGAACGGACAGGGTATGAAAAACTGTTTTTT
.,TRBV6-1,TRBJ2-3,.,CASSVLHADTQYF,TGTGCCAGCAGTGTACTCCACGCAGATACGCAGTATTTT
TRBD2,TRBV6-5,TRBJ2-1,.,CASRAEEGRDEQFF,TGTGCCAGCAGGGCGGAGGAAGGGAGGGATGAGCAGTTCTTC
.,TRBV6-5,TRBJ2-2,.,CASSLGVSGTGELFF,TGTGCCAGCAGCCTCGGAGTTTCGGGCACCGGGGAGCTGTTTTTT
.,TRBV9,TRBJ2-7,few,CASSVEAGRSYEQYF,TGTGCCAGCAGCGTAGAAGCAGGGCGGTCCTACGAGCAGTACTTC
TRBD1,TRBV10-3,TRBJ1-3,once,CAIEDRGENTIYF,TGTGCCATCGAGGACAGGGGGGAAAACACCATATATTTT
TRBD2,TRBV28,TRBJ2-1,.,CASSLQTGTSGRHEQFF,TGTGCCAGCAGTTTACAGACCGGGACTAGCGGGAGGCATGAGCAGTTCTTC
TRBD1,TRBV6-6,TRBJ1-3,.,CASRDSSGNTIYF,TGTGCCAGCCGGGACAGCTCTGGAAACACCATATATTTT
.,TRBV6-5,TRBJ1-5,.,CASSYGGSNQPQHF,TGTGCCAGCAGTTACGGGGGGAGCAATCAGCCCCAGCATTTT
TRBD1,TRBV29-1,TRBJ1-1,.,CSVAKTGVAFF,TGCAGCGTCGCCAAGACAGGGGTTGCTTTCTTT
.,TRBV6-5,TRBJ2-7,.,CASSPERGTYEQYF,TGTGCCAGCAGTCCGGAGAGGGGGACCTACGAGCAGTACTTC
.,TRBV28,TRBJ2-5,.,CASSFWTNQETQYF,TGTGCCAGCAGTTTTTGGACTAACCAAGAGACCCAGTACTTC
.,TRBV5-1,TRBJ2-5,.,CASSLDGNGGETQYF,TGCGCCAGCAGCTTGGATGGCAATGGGGGGGAGACCCAGTACTTC
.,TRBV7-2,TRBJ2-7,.,CASSPGLTAYEQYF,TGTGCCAGCAGCCCCGGACTGACGGCCTACGAGCAGTACTTC
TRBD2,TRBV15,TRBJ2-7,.,CATSARLAGGPYEQYF,TGTGCCACCAGCGCTAGACTAGCGGGAGGTCCCTACGAGCAGTACTTC
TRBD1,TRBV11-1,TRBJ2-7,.,CASSWTGFREQYF,TGTGCCAGCAGCTGGACAGGGTTCCGCGAGCAGTACTTC
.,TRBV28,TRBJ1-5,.,CASSPGNQPQHF,TGTGCCAGCAGTCCAGGCAATCAGCCCCAGCATTTT
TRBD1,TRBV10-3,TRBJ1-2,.,CAISPRQGPDYGYTF,TGTGCCATCAGTCCCCGACAGGGACCCGACTATGGCTACACCTTC
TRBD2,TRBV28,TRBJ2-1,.,CASSRPRLAGGLNEQFF,TGTGCCAGCAGTCGCCCGAGACTAGCGGGGGGGCTCAATGAGCAGTTCTTC
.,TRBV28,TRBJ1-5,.,CASSPFRLRQQPQHF,TGTGCCAGCAGTCCGTTTCGCCTCAGGCAGCAGCCCCAGCATTTT
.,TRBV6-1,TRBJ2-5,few,CASSEKGGETQYF,TGTGCCAGCAGTGAAAAGGGGGGGGAGACCCAGTACTTC